This T cell receptor beta chain emerged from a study of a mutant IDH1 vaccine in newly diagnosed glioma. Worth noting for this clone: What it binds is unknown.

Profiled with immunoSEQ multiplex PCR; TCRdb holds only in-frame clones, not every one. Of approximately 67,000 clones in the sample, under 90% were seen once. Noted time point: week 23, last vaccination. Vaccination used 300 ug of mutant IDH1 20-mer peptide per dose, with topical imiquimod. In germline, CDR1 is SNHLY, CDR2 FYNNEI. The CDR3 covers 12 residues. V was clipped by 5 bases and J by 5 bases, with 9 bases between them. Study findings and constraints: Vaccination elicited immune responses in roughly 93% of patients. Top peripheral T cell clonotype shifts appeared unrelated to pseudoprogression.

The V gene is TRBV2, the J gene TRBJ2-5; weak D call: TRBD2 (6 bases). Sample: PBMCs, taken from a glioma patient whose treatment included an IDH1 peptide vaccine. This clonotype originated in a man aged 18 to 29 with glioma. The CDR3 protein is CASSLLAETQYF. The CDR3 nucleotides are TGTGCCAGCAGTTTACTAGCCGAGACCCAGTACTTC. Combining the CDR3 with reference TRBV2 and TRBJ2-5 gives the whole variable domain EPEVTQTPSHQVTQMGQEVILRCVPISNHLYFYWYRQILGQKVEFLVSFYNNEISEKSEIFDDQFSVERPDGSNFTLKIRSTKLEDSAMYFCASSLLAETQYFGPGTRLLVL.